The 20 T cell receptor beta chains reported below all come from one sample, sequenced in a study of T cell responses to AZD1222 COVID-19 vaccine. The assay was immunoSEQ multiplex PCR, and TCRdb's table has in-frame clones only and misses some. This sample yields approximately 65,000 clones, of which 88% are seen a single time; roughly 7.3% belongs to the top ten. Specimen: peripheral blood, collected on day 0 of AZD1222 vaccination. The receptors were gathered from an adult in good health.

The rearrangement links TRBV5-1 to TRBJ2-1; D is undetermined. This CDR3 region has 14 residues. V lost 3 bases to trimming and J lost 6 bases, with 13 bases between them. Germline V CDR1 and CDR2: SGHRS, YFSETQ. The DNA of the CDR3 is TGCGCCAGCAGCTCCCGGACGGAACTCAATGAGCAGTTCTTC. This codes for CASSSRTELNEQFF. The variable domain in full, with the rest retrieved from reference TRBV5-1 and TRBJ2-1, is KAGVTQTPRYLIKTRGQQVTLSCSPISGHRSVSWYQQTPGQGLQFLFEYFSETQRNKGNFPGRFSGRQFSNSRSEMNVSTLELGDSALYLCASSSRTELNEQFFGPGTRLTVL.

The chain combines TRBV30 with TRBJ2-3; 14 nucleotides agree with TRBD2. CDR1 is GTSNPN and CDR2 is SVGIG in the germline V gene (reference sequence). This CDR3 is 15 amino acids long. V shed 2 bases and J 6 bases; nucleotides not matched to a gene: 4. Here the CDR3 reads CAWSPGTSGSDTQYF. The CDR3 region has the DNA TGTGCCTGGAGTCCCGGGACTAGCGGGAGTGATACGCAGTATTTT.

The chain recombines TRBV6-1 with TRBJ2-3, with D maybe TRBD1 (5 bases). CDR1 is MNHNS, CDR2 SASEGT, per germline. V lost 2 bases and J lost 5, with 8 bases in between. The CDR3 has 13 residues. CDR3 in DNA: TGTGCCAGCAGTGAACAGGGATTAGATACGCAGTATTTT. This sequence encodes CASSEQGLDTQYF.

The V call is TRBV4-2, the J call TRBJ1-1, with D possibly matching TRBD1 (5 bases). Germline loops: CDR1 LGHNA, CDR2 YNFKEQ. V lost 4 bases to trimming and J lost 1 base, with 10 bases between them. The CDR3 loop spans 14 amino acids. This CDR3 is CASSPVGQNTEAFF. CDR3 DNA: TGTGCCAGCAGCCCAGTAGGACAGAACACTGAAGCTTTCTTT.

CDR3 protein: CASSLTDGRYEQYF. The CDR3 bases are TGTGCCAGCAGCTTAACGGACGGGAGATACGAGCAGTACTTC. The chain couples TRBV7-6 to TRBJ2-7; TRBD2 is a possible D gene (6 bases). CDR1 SGHVS and CDR2 FNYEAQ come from the germline V gene. The CDR3 sequence is 14 residues long. V lost 2 bases, J lost 4 bases, and 12 bases lay in between.

The V gene is TRBV11-2, the J gene TRBJ1-2, with a tentative D call TRBD1 (5 bases). Between the trimmed V and J ends, which lost 2 bases and 2 bases, there was a span of 15 bases. The CDR3 covers 16 residues. The germline CDR1 and CDR2 sequences are SGHAT and FQNNGV. The CDR3 DNA is TGTGCCAGCAGCTTAATCGTTTGGGGGGGGAACTATGGCTACACCTTC. This encodes CASSLIVWGGNYGYTF.

This clone was seen more than once but under ten times. The V call is TRBV4-2, the J call TRBJ2-5; possible D gene TRBD2, 6 bases. Germline lookup yields CDR1 LGHNA and CDR2 YNFKEQ. The CDR3 runs 15 residues. With 0 bases removed from V and 1 base from J, the gap between germline ends came to 9 bases. The CDR3 here is CASSQDRAGQETQYF. The CDR3 DNA sequence: TGTGCCAGCAGCCAAGATAGAGCGGGCCAAGAGACCCAGTACTTC.

The DNA for the CDR3 is TGCGCCAGCAGTGCAGGCTCCTCTGGAAACACCATATATTTT. This sequence encodes CASSAGSSGNTIYF. The chain couples TRBV5-1 to TRBJ1-3; D is unclear. This CDR3 contains 14 residues. V lost 5 bases and J lost 0, with 9 bases in between. CDR1 and CDR2 from the germline V gene are SGHRS and YFSETQ. The complete variable domain, with remaining parts taken from reference TRBV5-1 and TRBJ1-3, reads KAGVTQTPRYLIKTRGQQVTLSCSPISGHRSVSWYQQTPGQGLQFLFEYFSETQRNKGNFPGRFSGRQFSNSRSEMNVSTLELGDSALYLCASSAGSSGNTIYFGEGSWLTVV.

This clone has only one observation. This chain uses TRBV11-1 with TRBJ2-1, with D unresolved. This CDR3 spans 14 amino acids. Trimming shortened V by 1 base and J by 5 bases, and 9 bases separated the two germline ends. Germline V lookup: CDR1 SGHAT, CDR2 FQDESV (reference sequence). The CDR3 is CASSLVPDHNEQFF. The CDR3 region has the DNA TGTGCCAGCAGCTTAGTCCCAGACCACAATGAGCAGTTCTTC.

The CDR3 spells CASSQDWDRNQPQHF. The CDR3 DNA reads TGTGCCAGCAGCCAAGATTGGGACCGTAATCAGCCCCAGCATTTT. This chain connects TRBV4-2 to TRBJ1-5; D might be TRBD1 (5 bases). V was shortened by 0 bases and J by 4 bases, with 10 bases between the two germline ends. The CDR3 is made up of 15 amino acids. Germline assignment: CDR1 LGHNA and CDR2 YNFKEQ.

The CDR3 is CASARPSGNTIYF. The CDR3 bases are TGTGCCAGCGCCAGGCCCTCTGGAAACACCATATATTTT. The chain uses TRBV2 and TRBJ1-3; unclear D gene. Trimming removed 8 bases at V and 0 bases at J, with 8 bases between. CDR1 and CDR2 from the germline V gene are SNHLY and FYNNEI. This CDR3 spans 13 amino acids.

V usage is TRBV30 and J usage is TRBJ1-2, with 11 bases identical to TRBD1. The length of the CDR3 is 15 residues. V was clipped by 2 bases and J by 7 bases; unmatched bases: 9. Germline CDR1 GTSNPN, CDR2 SVGIG (reference sequence). The CDR3 DNA sequence: TGTGCCTGGAGTAGAGAGGGACAGGGGGTGAGTGGCTACACCTTC. Its protein product is CAWSREGQGVSGYTF. The full variable domain, its missing parts supplied by reference TRBV30 and TRBJ1-2, is SQTIHQWPATLVQPVGSPLSLECTVEGTSNPNLYWYRQAAGRGLQLLFYSVGIGQISSEVPQNLSASRPQDRQFILSSKKLLLSDSGFYLCAWSREGQGVSGYTFGSGTRLTVV.

The CDR3 region is CASSSQGFTGNTIYF. CDR3 DNA sequence: TGTGCCAGCAGTTCACAGGGGTTCACGGGAAACACCATATATTTT. The V gene is TRBV28, the J gene TRBJ1-3, with TRBD1 identical over 7 bases. The CDR3 covers 15 residues. V lost 4 bases to trimming and J lost 4 bases; unmatched junction nucleotides: 7. Germline CDR1 reads MDHEN; CDR2 reads SYDVKM.

The chain uses TRBV21-1 and TRBJ1-6. TRBV21-1 is labeled a pseudogene. The CDR3 loop spans 14 amino acids. CDR3 in amino acids: CASSKAGYNSPLHF. In nucleotides, the CDR3 is TGTGCCAGCAGCAAAGCCGGCTATAATTCACCCCTCCACTTT.

This chain links TRBV19 with TRBJ1-2; the D gene is possibly TRBD1 (5 bases). V was shortened by 6 bases and J by 7 bases, with 21 bases between the two germline ends. CDR3 length equals 15 residues. The germline V gene encodes CDR1 LNHDA and CDR2 SQIVND (reference sequence). The CDR3, as DNA: TGTGCCAGTAGCCAGAGGGACGGGAGCCTGGGTGGCTACACCTTC. It codes for CASSQRDGSLGGYTF. The full variable domain, in which reference TRBV19 and TRBJ1-2 provide the parts outside the CDR3, is DGGITQSPKYLFRKEGQNVTLSCEQNLNHDAMYWYRQDPGQGLRLIYYSQIVNDFQKGDIAEGYSVSREKKESFPLTVTSAQKNPTAFYLCASSQRDGSLGGYTFGSGTRLTVV.

The J gene is TRBJ2-1, the V gene TRBV9, with TRBD2 matching 8 bases. V dropped 0 bases and J dropped 4; count of bases not matched to a gene: 6. CDR3 length: 16 residues. In germline, CDR1 is SGDLS, CDR2 YYNGEE. The CDR3 protein is CASSVELAGIYNEQFF. CDR3 coding DNA: TGTGCCAGCAGCGTAGAGTTAGCGGGGATTTACAATGAGCAGTTCTTC.

The chain is built from TRBV25-1 and TRBJ2-7; no reliable D call. With 1 base removed from V and 4 bases from J, the gap between germline ends came to 17 bases. CDR1 MGHDK and CDR2 SYGVNS come from the germline V gene. The CDR3 runs to 16 residues. As DNA, the CDR3 is TGTGCCAGCAGTGAATCCCAGTCGCGGAGTAAGTACGAGCAGTACTTC. It is translated as CASSESQSRSKYEQYF.

J is TRBJ1-4 and V is TRBV4-1; perhaps TRBD1 as D (5 bases). V lost 3 bases and J 0 bases, leaving 11 bases between the germline ends. The CDR3 is 16 amino acids. CDR1 and CDR2 (germline): MGHRA, YSYEKL. The CDR3 nucleotides read TGCGCCAGCAGCCACGGTCAGGGTCCAACTAATGAAAAACTGTTTTTT. Its translation is CASSHGQGPTNEKLFF.

The chain carries TRBV6-5 and TRBJ1-3, with a weak D call TRBD1 (5 bases). Germline CDR1 and CDR2: MNHEY and SVGAGI. With 0 bases removed from V and 0 bases from J, the gap between germline ends came to 6 bases. This CDR3 has 15 amino acids. The CDR3 DNA reads as TGTGCCAGCAGTTACTCGACAGTCTCTGGAAACACCATATATTTT. This gives the protein CASSYSTVSGNTIYF.

The genes are TRBV12-2 and TRBJ1-5. TRBV12-2 is flagged as a pseudogene. This CDR3 region has 12 residues. For the CDR3, the DNA is TGTGCAAGTCGCTTAGGGGTAAAGCCCCAGCATTTT. This encodes CASRLGVKPQHF.